These T cell receptor beta chains were read from a single sample in a study of CD4 T cells in relation to SARS-CoV-2 and coronaviruses. The repertoire was sequenced with immunoSEQ multiplex PCR; TCRdb's copy has only in-frame clones and lacks some. The data hold 65,000 or so clones, with approximately 94% observed a single time. The material sequenced was naive CD4+ T cells from PBMCs. Source of these receptors: a human donor in good health. The CDR3 runs from the conserved cysteine through the conserved F or W. The D gene is left open where the match is weak. A clone size is listed for some rows: how often the clone was seen (once, few, many), or a class if it is expanded.

D | J | size | V | DNA | CDR3
TRBD1 | TRBJ2-1 | . | TRBV11-2 | TGTGCCAGCAGCAAGGACAGGGGGACCTACAATGAGCAGTTCTTC | CASSKDRGTYNEQFF
TRBD2 | TRBJ2-5 | . | TRBV18 | TGTGCCAGCTCACCAAGAAGCGGGGCCAACCAAGAGACCCAGTACTTC | CASSPRSGANQETQYF
. | TRBJ2-2 | . | TRBV27 | TGTGCCAGCAGTTTAATCCTGGGACGGCTAAACACCGGGGAGCTGTTTTTT | CASSLILGRLNTGELFF
. | TRBJ2-5 | . | TRBV9 | TGTGCCAGCAGCGCCACCCTGGGGGCGGGAACCCAGTACTTC | CASSATLGAGTQYF
. | TRBJ2-7 | . | TRBV20-1 | TGCAGTGCTAGAGAGTCCTACGAGCAGTACTTC | CSARESYEQYF
TRBD1 | TRBJ1-3 | once | TRBV5-1 | TGCGCCAGCAGCTTGGAAGCAGGGGGCATGGGAAACACCATATATTTT | CASSLEAGGMGNTIYF
TRBD2 | TRBJ2-3 | . | TRBV27 | TGTGCCAGCAGCCAAATTAGCGGGAGGGTTACAGATACGCAGTATTTT | CASSQISGRVTDTQYF
TRBD1 | TRBJ2-3 | . | TRBV19 | TGTGCCAGTAGTCGACAGGGGGTACGAGATACGCAGTATTTT | CASSRQGVRDTQYF
. | TRBJ1-4 | . | TRBV5-6 | TGTGCCAGCAGCTTGGTAGGCGTGAGCACTAATGAAAAACTGTTTTTT | CASSLVGVSTNEKLFF
. | TRBJ2-6 | once | TRBV11-2 | TGTGCCAGCAGCCCCCTCTTGCGGCACTCTGGGGCCAACGTCCTGACTTTC | CASSPLLRHSGANVLTF
. | TRBJ2-1 | . | TRBV3-1/TRBV3-2 | TGTGCCAGCAGCCAAGTACGGGGTCCAAGTGAGCAGTTCTTC | CASSQVRGPSEQFF
TRBD2 | TRBJ2-5 | . | TRBV5-1 | TGCGCCAGCAGCTTGGCGGGGGGAGGAGAGACCCAGTACTTC | CASSLAGGGETQYF
TRBD2 | TRBJ2-1 | . | TRBV23-1 | TGCGCCAGCAGTCGGGTGATAGGGACTACCTACAATGAGCAGTTCTTC | CASSRVIGTTYNEQFF
. | TRBJ1-5 | . | TRBV4-1 | TGCGCCAGCAGCCAAGAAGGCAGGGGAGGCAATCAGCCCCAGCATTTT | CASSQEGRGGNQPQHF
. | TRBJ2-2 | . | TRBV5-5 | TGTGCCAGCAGCTTCCGCGCGGCGACGGAGGACACCGGGGAGCTGTTTTTT | CASSFRAATEDTGELFF
. | TRBJ2-5 | . | TRBV14 | TGTGCCAGCAGCCAAGTTCGGGAGCGAGAGACCCAGTACTTC | CASSQVRERETQYF
. | TRBJ2-6 | . | TRBV18 | TGTGCCAGCTCACCTTCCCCTCCGGGCTCTGGGGCCAACGTCCTGACTTTC | CASSPSPPGSGANVLTF
. | TRBJ2-1 | . | TRBV18 | TGTGCCAGCTCACCAGGGCGCGGAGGGGTTTACAATGAGCAGTTCTTC | CASSPGRGGVYNEQFF
TRBD2 | TRBJ2-7 | . | TRBV28 | TGTGCCAGCAGTTTAGGGGTAGCGGGAGACGCTCAGGACGAGCAGTACTTC | CASSLGVAGDAQDEQYF
. | TRBJ2-1 | . | TRBV5-1 | TGCGCCAGCAGCTTGGAGGAGACAGGAAATAATGAGCAGTTCTTC | CASSLEETGNNEQFF